The 4 T cell receptor beta chains below all came from one sample that was sequenced in a study of cytomegalovirus exposure and HLA in healthy donors. TCRdb's table, derived via immunoSEQ multiplex PCR, lists solely in-frame clones and lacks some. The table lists 150,000 or so clones, 70% to 90% of them singletons. The sample consisted of PBMCs. The origin of the receptors is a man younger than 35 in good health and CMV-seropositive.

The chain is built from TRBV7-9 and TRBJ2-7, with D perhaps TRBD1 (5 bases). CDR1 is SEHNR, CDR2 FQNEAQ, per germline (reference sequence). V lost 0 bases, J lost 0 bases, and 9 bases lay in between. This CDR3 has 15 residues. CDR3 nucleotide sequence: TGTGCCAGCAGCTTAGCGCAGGGTCTCTCCTACGAGCAGTACTTC. It codes for CASSLAQGLSYEQYF.

The J gene is TRBJ1-5, the V gene TRBV6-6; 7 positions match TRBD1. CDR1 MNHNY and CDR2 SVGAGI come from the germline V gene (reference sequence). This CDR3 is 16 amino acids long. The junction had 5 bases not matched to a gene; V was cut back by 2 bases and J by 1 base. The CDR3 protein is CASSYIRDRSNQPQHF. In DNA form, the CDR3 reads TGTGCCAGCAGTTACATTCGGGACAGAAGCAATCAGCCCCAGCATTTT.

V is TRBV7-2 and J is TRBJ2-7; no clear D. The V end was cut by 5 bases, the J end by 6 bases, with 17 bases between. The CDR3 is 14 residues long. Per germline, CDR1 SGHTA and CDR2 FQGNSA. CDR3 nucleotides: TGTGCCAGCAGCCCCGCCCGGGTAACAATCGAGCAGTACTTC. Protein: CASSPARVTIEQYF.

The rearrangement uses TRBV6-1 and TRBJ1-2, with D uncertain. V was trimmed by 0 bases and J by 6 bases, leaving 11 bases between them. This CDR3 is 14 amino acids long. Germline lookup yields CDR1 MNHNS and CDR2 SASEGT. The CDR3: CASSEALRRDGYTF. Here the CDR3 DNA reads TGTGCCAGCAGTGAAGCCCTGCGACGGGATGGCTACACCTTC.